The 8 T cell receptor beta chains below all came from one sample that was sequenced in a study of technical replicates of blood from a handful of donors. Some clones are missing from TCRdb's copy, which holds only in-frame ones; the method was immunoSEQ multiplex PCR. The data hold under 90,000 clones, with 95% to 98% observed a single time. Sequenced: T cells isolated from PBMCs. The receptors derive from a human donor in good health.

CDR3 region: CATSRAGGQDTQYF. In DNA form, the CDR3 reads TGTGCCACCAGCAGGGCGGGAGGGCAAGATACGCAGTATTTT. This rearrangement joins TRBV15 to TRBJ2-3; 9 bases map to TRBD2. The trim removed 3 bases at V and 5 bases at J, leaving 3 bases unmatched. The CDR3 contains 14 residues. Germline loops: CDR1 LNHNV, CDR2 YYDKDF (reference sequence).

The J gene is TRBJ1-6, the V gene TRBV25-1; TRBD1 aligns across 7 bases. The length of the CDR3 is 12 residues. The V segment lost 8 bases and the J segment 5 bases; nucleotides outside the gene matches: 0. The V gene's germline CDR1 is MGHDK and CDR2 SYGVNS. The CDR3, as DNA: TGTGCCAGCGGACAGGATAATTCACCCCTCCACTTT. This sequence encodes CASGQDNSPLHF.

The J gene is TRBJ1-5, the V gene TRBV6-4; 7 positions match TRBD1. The V and J ends lost 4 bases and 4 bases, in that order; junction bases with no gene match: 7. This CDR3 contains 15 residues. Germline CDR1 reads MRHNA; CDR2 reads SNTAGT. CDR3 sequence reads: CASSAQGGGNQPQHF. CDR3 DNA sequence: TGTGCCAGCAGTGCCCAGGGGGGAGGTAATCAGCCCCAGCATTTT.

The rearrangement links TRBV6-1 to TRBJ1-5; the D gene is possibly TRBD1 (5 bases). Germline CDR1 MNHNS, CDR2 SASEGT. This CDR3 has 14 amino acids. V lost 3 bases, J lost 3 bases, and 9 bases lay in between. CDR3 DNA: TGTGCCAGCAGTGAGAACAGGCACAATCAGCCCCAGCATTTT. Its protein is CASSENRHNQPQHF.

This clone was recorded once. The rearrangement links TRBV7-9 to TRBJ2-1, with a tentative D call TRBD2 (6 bases). This CDR3 has 16 residues. V was trimmed by 5 bases and J by 1 base, leaving 15 bases between them. Germline V CDR1 and CDR2: SEHNR, FQNEAQ (reference sequence). The CDR3 sequence: CASSRIGGISYNEQFF. CDR3 nucleotides: TGTGCCAGCAGCCGAATTGGGGGGATTTCCTACAATGAGCAGTTCTTC.

V gene TRBV19 combines with J gene TRBJ2-4; 11 bases are shared with TRBD2. CDR3 length: 13 amino acids. Trimming removed 3 bases from V and 10 bases from J; junction bases left unmatched: 2. The germline V gene encodes CDR1 LNHDA and CDR2 SQIVND (reference sequence). DNA for the CDR3: TGTGCCAGTAGTATTATAGCGGGAGGGATTCAGTACTTC. This sequence encodes CASSIIAGGIQYF.

V usage is TRBV19 and J usage is TRBJ1-6, with D uncertain. CDR1 and CDR2 (germline): LNHDA, SQIVND (reference sequence). CDR3 length: 14 amino acids. Between the trimmed V and J ends, which lost 5 bases and 0 bases, there was a span of 5 bases. The CDR3 nucleotides read TGTGCCAGTAGTTGGAGCTCCTATAATTCACCCCTCCACTTT. This gives the protein CASSWSSYNSPLHF.

This chain joins TRBV4-1 and TRBJ2-4, with TRBD2 matching over 13 bases. The CDR3 covers 18 residues. V shed 1 base and J 2 bases; nucleotides not matched to a gene: 5. Germline-derived CDR1 and CDR2 are MGHRA and YSYEKL. In DNA, the CDR3 is TGCGCCAGCAGCCAAGGACTAGCGGGAGGAAGTACCAAAAACATTCAGTACTTC. This codes for CASSQGLAGGSTKNIQYF.